Listed below are T cell receptor beta chains from one sample, sequenced in a study of blood T cell repertoires in COVID-19. Clones were sequenced by immunoSEQ multiplex PCR, and TCRdb holds only the in-frame ones, with some missing. The table shows approximately 240,000 clones, with roughly 84% occurring only once. Sequencing was done on a sample of peripheral blood. The receptors were sampled from a woman at least 80 years old with active or convalescent COVID-19. CDR3s include the opening cysteine and the closing phenylalanine or tryptophan. Fields, in order: J gene, clone size, V gene, D gene, CDR3 protein, CDR3 DNA. A D gene is named only where the DNA matches it firmly. Clone size is not always given. Where it is, it says once, few, many or a class for expanded clones.

J gene: TRBJ1-1; clone size: -; V gene: TRBV5-1; D gene: -; CDR3 protein: CASSLASGFEAFF; CDR3 DNA: TGCGCCAGCAGCTTGGCTTCGGGTTTTGAAGCTTTCTTT
J gene: TRBJ1-2; clone size: -; V gene: TRBV6-6; D gene: -; CDR3 protein: CASSYSDSFNYGYTF; CDR3 DNA: TGTGCCAGCAGTTACTCGGACAGTTTTAACTATGGCTACACCTTC
J gene: TRBJ2-1; clone size: -; V gene: TRBV7-2; D gene: -; CDR3 protein: CASRGQIYNEQFF; CDR3 DNA: TGTGCCTCAAGGGGCCAGATCTACAATGAGCAGTTCTTC
J gene: TRBJ2-7; clone size: -; V gene: TRBV6-2/TRBV6-3; D gene: TRBD2; CDR3 protein: CASSYSASGSYEQYF; CDR3 DNA: TGTGCCAGCAGTTACTCGGCTAGCGGCTCCTACGAGCAGTACTTC
J gene: TRBJ2-5; clone size: -; V gene: TRBV7-2; D gene: -; CDR3 protein: CASSLNYQRTSGTQYF; CDR3 DNA: TGTGCCAGCAGCTTAAATTACCAGCGGACCTCGGGGACCCAGTACTTC
J gene: TRBJ2-1; clone size: -; V gene: TRBV27; D gene: TRBD2; CDR3 protein: CASRLRGGNEQFF; CDR3 DNA: TGTGCCAGCAGACTGCGGGGGGGGAATGAGCAGTTCTTC
J gene: TRBJ1-3; clone size: few; V gene: TRBV6-5; D gene: TRBD1; CDR3 protein: CASSPGQGNTIYF; CDR3 DNA: TGTGCCAGCAGTCCGGGACAGGGTAACACCATATATTTT
J gene: TRBJ2-6; clone size: once; V gene: TRBV24-1; D gene: TRBD1; CDR3 protein: CATSGDRAGANVLTF; CDR3 DNA: TGTGCCACCAGTGGGGACAGGGCTGGGGCCAACGTCCTGACTTTC
J gene: TRBJ1-6; clone size: few; V gene: TRBV5-4; D gene: -; CDR3 protein: CASNRDGSSPLHF; CDR3 DNA: TGTGCCAGCAACAGGGACGGATCCTCACCCCTCCACTTT
J gene: TRBJ2-7; clone size: few; V gene: TRBV10-3; D gene: -; CDR3 protein: CAISEPPIYEQYF; CDR3 DNA: TGTGCCATCAGTGAGCCCCCCATTTACGAGCAGTACTTC
J gene: TRBJ2-2; clone size: -; V gene: TRBV11-3; D gene: TRBD1; CDR3 protein: CASGTGDVYGELFF; CDR3 DNA: TGTGCCAGCGGGACAGGGGACGTGTACGGGGAGCTGTTTTTT
J gene: TRBJ2-1; clone size: -; V gene: TRBV6-2/TRBV6-3; D gene: -; CDR3 protein: CASSPGAYNEQFF; CDR3 DNA: TGTGCCAGCAGCCCAGGGGCCTACAATGAGCAGTTCTTC
J gene: TRBJ2-7; clone size: many; V gene: TRBV28; D gene: -; CDR3 protein: CASSFLRGYEQYF; CDR3 DNA: TGTGCCAGCAGTTTTTTAAGGGGCTACGAGCAGTACTTC
J gene: TRBJ2-2; clone size: -; V gene: TRBV19; D gene: TRBD1; CDR3 protein: CASRLDRGTGELFF; CDR3 DNA: TGTGCCAGTAGACTGGACAGGGGGACCGGGGAGCTGTTTTTT
J gene: TRBJ1-3; clone size: few; V gene: TRBV20-1; D gene: -; CDR3 protein: CSARTGNTIYF; CDR3 DNA: TGCAGTGCGCGGACTGGAAACACCATATATTTT
J gene: TRBJ1-4; clone size: -; V gene: TRBV28; D gene: TRBD1; CDR3 protein: CASSSGTDLNEKLFF; CDR3 DNA: TGTGCCAGCAGTTCGGGGACAGATCTAAATGAAAAACTGTTTTTT
J gene: TRBJ2-7; clone size: once; V gene: TRBV11-2; D gene: -; CDR3 protein: CASSLVGSQGLYEQYF; CDR3 DNA: TGTGCCAGCAGCTTAGTGGGGTCTCAGGGGCTATACGAGCAGTACTTC
J gene: TRBJ1-2; clone size: -; V gene: TRBV27; D gene: -; CDR3 protein: CASSKTGFNYGYTF; CDR3 DNA: TGTGCCAGCAGTAAAACAGGGTTCAACTATGGCTACACCTTC
J gene: TRBJ2-5; clone size: -; V gene: TRBV7-2; D gene: TRBD2; CDR3 protein: CALAGGPGETQYF; CDR3 DNA: TGTGCACTAGCGGGGGGGCCAGGAGAGACCCAGTACTTC
J gene: TRBJ1-2; clone size: -; V gene: TRBV5-1; D gene: TRBD1; CDR3 protein: CASRTPGGEGYTF; CDR3 DNA: TGCGCCAGCAGAACTCCAGGGGGTGAAGGCTACACCTTC
J gene: TRBJ2-5; clone size: -; V gene: TRBV10-3; D gene: -; CDR3 protein: CAISGKEGRDRWQETQYF; CDR3 DNA: TGTGCCATCAGTGGAAAAGAGGGGCGGGATCGGTGGCAAGAGACCCAGTACTTC
J gene: TRBJ2-7; clone size: -; V gene: TRBV7-3; D gene: -; CDR3 protein: CASSLSGSSNEQYF; CDR3 DNA: TGTGCCAGCAGCTTATCGGGATCTAGTAACGAGCAGTACTTC
J gene: TRBJ2-3; clone size: -; V gene: TRBV7-3; D gene: -; CDR3 protein: CASSKTGTDTQYF; CDR3 DNA: TGTGCCAGCAGCAAGACAGGAACGGATACGCAGTATTTT
J gene: TRBJ2-2; clone size: few; V gene: TRBV9; D gene: TRBD2; CDR3 protein: CASSLIGGVAGELFF; CDR3 DNA: TGTGCCAGCAGCCTTATCGGGGGGGTCGCCGGGGAGCTGTTTTTT
J gene: TRBJ1-5; clone size: -; V gene: TRBV6-1; D gene: -; CDR3 protein: CASSEVEFFSNQPQHF; CDR3 DNA: TGTGCCAGCAGTGAAGTTGAGTTTTTTAGCAATCAGCCCCAGCATTTT
J gene: TRBJ2-5; clone size: -; V gene: TRBV18; D gene: -; CDR3 protein: CASSPPAQETQYF; CDR3 DNA: TGTGCCAGCTCACCACCGGCCCAAGAGACCCAGTACTTC
J gene: TRBJ2-1; clone size: -; V gene: TRBV24-1; D gene: TRBD1; CDR3 protein: CATNSGTGVNEQFF; CDR3 DNA: TGTGCCACCAACTCCGGGACAGGGGTCAATGAGCAGTTCTTC
J gene: TRBJ1-6; clone size: -; V gene: TRBV19; D gene: -; CDR3 protein: CASSNRAAGSPLHF; CDR3 DNA: TGTGCCAGTAGTAACAGAGCGGCTGGGTCACCCCTCCACTTT
J gene: TRBJ2-3; clone size: -; V gene: TRBV14; D gene: -; CDR3 protein: CASSQINTQYF; CDR3 DNA: TGTGCCAGCAGCCAAATAAATACGCAGTATTTT
J gene: TRBJ2-1; clone size: -; V gene: TRBV7-3; D gene: -; CDR3 protein: CASSLMLGLSNEQFF; CDR3 DNA: TGTGCCAGCAGCTTAATGCTGGGCTTGTCTAATGAGCAGTTCTTC
J gene: TRBJ1-1; clone size: -; V gene: TRBV7-3; D gene: -; CDR3 protein: CASSLTEGTEAFF; CDR3 DNA: TGTGCCAGCAGCTTAACGGAGGGAACTGAAGCTTTCTTT
J gene: TRBJ2-6; clone size: -; V gene: TRBV9; D gene: TRBD1; CDR3 protein: CASSLGTGKSGANVLTF; CDR3 DNA: TGTGCCAGCAGCCTCGGGACAGGGAAGTCTGGGGCCAACGTCCTGACTTTC